This TCR beta chain was captured by sequencing in a study of blood T cell repertoires in COVID-19. Study information: Acute and convalescent COVID-19 samples came from the United States, Italy and Spain.

The germline CDR1 and CDR2 sequences are KGHSH and LQKENI. The CDR3 spans 13 residues. The V and J ends lost 5 bases and 3 bases respectively, with 10 bases between them. In the original workflow: Quantification of nucleated cells was approximated via reference gene primer amplification. Libraries were prepared by immunoSEQ multiplex PCR; TCRdb keeps only in-frame clonotypes and omits some of them. V, J and clone size are taken as reported in that table, and D and trimming were inferred from the DNA itself. The data contain about 87,000 clones, 70% to 85% of them singletons. The sample taken for sequencing was peripheral blood. The TCR was taken from a woman aged 80 or older with COVID-19, enrolled during active disease. The V and J genes are TRBV18 and TRBJ1-1; D is unclear. CDR3 bases: TGTGCCAGCTCATCGTGGCGGGACACTGAAGCTTTCTTT. Translated: CASSSWRDTEAFF.